Listed below are T cell receptor beta chains from one sample, sequenced in a study of cytomegalovirus exposure and HLA in healthy donors. Sequencing was performed with immunoSEQ multiplex PCR; in TCRdb, only in-frame clones are kept and a portion is missing. Of around 40,000 clones listed, about 85% were seen once; the top ten hold 8%. Sample: PBMCs. The origin of the receptors is a woman aged 40 to 49 in good health and CMV-seropositive. Both conserved end residues are part of each CDR3. A D gene is named only where the DNA matches it firmly. Clone sizes are given selectively: once, few, many, or a class where the clone is expanded.

CDR3 protein	CDR3 DNA	clone size	J gene	V gene	D gene
CASSLERGQNGYTF	TGCGCCAGCAGCTTGGAGAGGGGGCAGAATGGCTACACCTTC	NA	TRBJ1-2	TRBV5-1	TRBD1
CASRTSGRGHNEQFF	TGTGCCAGTAGAACTAGCGGGAGGGGCCACAATGAGCAGTTCTTC	NA	TRBJ2-1	TRBV19	TRBD2
CASRLRVQETQYF	TGTGCCAGCAGACTACGGGTACAAGAGACCCAGTACTTC	NA	TRBJ2-5	TRBV6-5	NA
CASSYGQTGATEAFF	TGTGCCAGCAGTTATGGCCAAACTGGGGCCACTGAAGCTTTCTTT	few	TRBJ1-1	TRBV6-6	NA
CASSSQGEQYF	TGTGCCAGCAGCTCGCAGGGTGAGCAGTACTTC	NA	TRBJ2-7	TRBV5-4	NA
CASSPSGATYNEQFF	TGTGCCAGCAGTCCGAGCGGGGCAACCTACAATGAGCAGTTCTTC	NA	TRBJ2-1	TRBV7-9	TRBD2
CASSLQEGERTGELFF	TGCGCCAGCAGCCTTCAAGAAGGGGAAAGAACCGGGGAGCTGTTTTTT	NA	TRBJ2-2	TRBV4-1	NA
CASSRGIPYGYTF	TGTGCCAGCAGTCGAGGGATCCCTTATGGCTACACCTTC	NA	TRBJ1-2	TRBV27	NA
CASSLDSINQPQHF	TGTGCCAGCAGTTTGGACAGCATCAATCAGCCCCAGCATTTT	NA	TRBJ1-5	TRBV28	NA
CASSLDSLQETQYF	TGTGCCAGCAGCCTGGACTCCCTCCAAGAGACCCAGTACTTC	NA	TRBJ2-5	TRBV7-2	NA
CASSQSAGFEQYF	TGTGCCAGCAGCCAATCCGCCGGGTTCGAGCAGTACTTC	NA	TRBJ2-7	TRBV7-2	NA
CASSSRHSSTDTQYF	TGTGCCAGCAGTTCCAGGCATTCTAGCACAGATACGCAGTATTTT	NA	TRBJ2-3	TRBV6-6	NA
CASSQGTSVAQKQYF	TGTGCCAGCAGCCAAGGTACTAGTGTTGCGCAAAAGCAGTACTTC	NA	TRBJ2-7	TRBV4-2	NA
CASSPLGSAYEQYF	TGTGCCAGCAGCCCTCTTGGTTCGGCCTACGAGCAGTACTTC	NA	TRBJ2-7	TRBV25-1	NA
CASSSLQGAVGGYTF	TGTGCCAGCAGCTCCCTACAGGGGGCTGTCGGGGGCTACACCTTC	NA	TRBJ1-2	TRBV7-6	TRBD1
CASSLIGGLGSNQPQHF	TGTGCCAGCAGTTTAATTGGGGGCTTGGGTAGCAATCAGCCCCAGCATTTT	once	TRBJ1-5	TRBV28	NA
CATSTPTGLLYF	TGTGCCACCAGCACCCCGACAGGGCTGTTGTACTTC	NA	TRBJ2-7	TRBV15	TRBD1
CASSYMEGINSPLHF	TGTGCCAGCAGTTATATGGAGGGGATCAATTCACCCCTCCACTTT	NA	TRBJ1-6	TRBV6-6	NA
CATSRDRGTFYEQYF	TGTGCCACCAGCAGAGATAGGGGGACCTTCTACGAGCAGTACTTC	NA	TRBJ2-7	TRBV15	NA
CASSFVGAGFIGELFF	TGTGCCAGCAGTTTCGTTGGGGCAGGGTTTATCGGGGAGCTGTTTTTT	NA	TRBJ2-2	TRBV28	NA
CASSQERRRQTQYF	TGTGCCAGCAGCCAAGAGAGGAGGAGGCAGACCCAGTACTTC	NA	TRBJ2-5	TRBV14	NA
CAWAGGSNQPQHF	TGTGCCTGGGCAGGGGGGAGCAATCAGCCCCAGCATTTT	NA	TRBJ1-5	TRBV30	TRBD1
CASSKEYSYHPPNTEAFF	TGTGCCAGCAGCAAAGAGTACAGTTATCATCCCCCGAACACTGAAGCTTTCTTT	NA	TRBJ1-1	TRBV21-1	NA
CASSFFGGQGVYEQYF	TGTGCCAGCAGTTTTTTCGGGGGACAGGGAGTCTACGAGCAGTACTTC	NA	TRBJ2-7	TRBV28	TRBD1
CASSEDSSYEQYF	TGTGCCAGCAGTGAAGATAGCAGCTACGAGCAGTACTTC	NA	TRBJ2-7	TRBV2	NA
CAWEGGPGTQYF	TGTGCCTGGGAGGGGGGGCCCGGGACCCAGTACTTC	NA	TRBJ2-5	TRBV30	NA
CASSLEGMATNEKLFF	TGTGCCAGCAGCTTGGAGGGGATGGCAACTAATGAAAAACTGTTTTTT	NA	TRBJ1-4	TRBV5-5	NA
CASSVFPGTSGRVDYNEQFF	TGTGCCAGCAGCGTGTTCCCCGGGACTAGCGGGAGGGTAGACTACAATGAGCAGTTCTTC	NA	TRBJ2-1	TRBV9	TRBD2
CASSTSKDTEAFF	TGTGCCAGTAGTACTAGTAAAGACACTGAAGCTTTCTTT	once	TRBJ1-1	TRBV19	NA
CASSLDLRVEETQYF	TGTGCCAGCAGCTTGGATCTCAGGGTGGAAGAGACCCAGTACTTC	NA	TRBJ2-5	TRBV5-4	NA
CASTGTGAPNTEAFF	TGTGCCAGTACCGGGACAGGGGCCCCGAACACTGAAGCTTTCTTT	NA	TRBJ1-1	TRBV19	TRBD1
CASSLWGRDQPQHF	TGTGCCAGCAGTTTATGGGGCAGGGATCAGCCCCAGCATTTT	NA	TRBJ1-5	TRBV28	NA
CASSPSAGLPPLHEQYF	TGTGCCAGCAGCCCAAGTGCGGGACTGCCTCCTTTGCACGAGCAGTACTTC	NA	TRBJ2-7	TRBV7-9	NA
CASSYRTENTEAFF	TGTGCCAGCAGCTACCGGACAGAGAACACTGAAGCTTTCTTT	NA	TRBJ1-1	TRBV13	NA
CASSSDSRYEQYF	TGTGCCAGCAGTTCGGATTCTAGGTACGAGCAGTACTTC	NA	TRBJ2-7	TRBV6-1	NA
CASSLGDSTYNEQFF	TGTGCCAGCAGCTTAGGGGACAGTACTTACAATGAGCAGTTCTTC	NA	TRBJ2-1	TRBV7-7	TRBD1
CSVVEGSNQPQHF	TGCAGCGTTGTGGAGGGAAGCAATCAGCCCCAGCATTTT	once	TRBJ1-5	TRBV29-1	NA
CAIKSDSLYNEQFF	TGTGCCATCAAAAGTGATTCCCTATACAATGAGCAGTTCTTC	NA	TRBJ2-1	TRBV10-3	NA